This T cell receptor (beta chain) comes out of a study of blood T cell repertoires in COVID-19. Study-wide background: Samples taken during acute and convalescent COVID-19 were collected in the United States, Italy and Spain.

The CDR3 has 13 residues. Germline V gene lookup returns CDR1 SGHRS and CDR2 YFSETQ. The germline V and J ends were trimmed by 4 bases and 4 bases, with 9 bases remaining between them. In the authors' methods: Nucleated cell counts were estimated from reference gene primer amplification. This table comes from immunoSEQ multiplex PCR, and its TCRdb copy is limited to in-frame clones, with some not included. V and J calls and clone size follow that table, whereas D and trimming were derived from the DNA. Of 45,000 to 60,000 clones detected, roughly four fifths appear once; the ten largest clones hold 8.2%.

The sequencing sample was made of peripheral blood. The V call is TRBV5-1, the J call TRBJ1-3; tentatively, D is TRBD1 (6 bases). The source is a woman of 80 years or more with acute or convalescent COVID-19. Written as DNA, the CDR3 is TGCGCCAGCAGCGCGCAGGGGGGAAACACCATATATTTT. This encodes CASSAQGGNTIYF. The entire variable domain, with the rest obtained from reference TRBV5-1 and TRBJ1-3, is as follows: KAGVTQTPRYLIKTRGQQVTLSCSPISGHRSVSWYQQTPGQGLQFLFEYFSETQRNKGNFPGRFSGRQFSNSRSEMNVSTLELGDSALYLCASSAQGGNTIYFGEGSWLTVV.